The 4 T cell receptor beta chains below all came from one sample that was sequenced in a study of blood T cell repertoires in COVID-19. Profiling relied on immunoSEQ multiplex PCR, and the TCRdb table lists in-frame clones only, not all of them. The table lists some 220,000 clones, about nine tenths of them singletons, with around 0.83% in the top ten. Sequencing was carried out using peripheral blood. Receptor source: a man younger than 45 with COVID-19, enrolled during active disease.

The chain recombines TRBV11-3 with TRBJ2-3; 11 bases align to TRBD2. The length of the CDR3 is 17 residues. Germline trimming cut 1 base from V and 2 bases from J; bases unmatched to any gene: 5. Germline V lookup: CDR1 SGHNT, CDR2 YENEEA. The chain's CDR3 is CASSLVLAGGHTDTQYF. The CDR3 bases are TGTGCCAGCAGCTTAGTTCTAGCGGGGGGACACACAGATACGCAGTATTTT.

The gene calls are TRBV5-4 and TRBJ2-1, with 10 bases lining up with TRBD1. Germline values: CDR1 SGHNT, CDR2 YYREEE (reference sequence). The CDR3 has 16 residues. V was pared by 3 bases and J by 3 bases, with 6 bases of the junction left unmatched. CDR3 in amino acids: CASSSRQGANYNEQFF. The CDR3 DNA is TGTGCCAGCAGCTCCCGACAGGGGGCGAACTACAATGAGCAGTTCTTC.

The V call is TRBV4-1, the J call TRBJ2-5; no firm D call. Germline assignment: CDR1 MGHRA and CDR2 YSYEKL. The V end was cut by 1 base, the J end by 5 bases, with 8 bases between. CDR3 length equals 13 residues. In nucleotides, the CDR3 is TGCGCCAGCAGCCAAGTCGTAGAGGAGACCCAGTACTTC. Amino acids: CASSQVVEETQYF.

The chain recombines TRBV2 with TRBJ1-5; 7 nucleotides agree with TRBD1. Germline-derived CDR1 and CDR2 are SNHLY and FYNNEI. The CDR3 runs 14 residues. V lost 4 bases, J lost 3 bases, and 3 bases stayed unmatched. Written as DNA, the CDR3 is TGTGCCAGCAGTGGCACAGGGGCCAATCAGCCCCAGCATTTT. The encoded protein is CASSGTGANQPQHF.